This section outlines one T cell receptor beta chain sequence together with its context. Deletions cut 2 bases from V and 4 bases from J, with 11 bases between. The germline V gene encodes CDR1 LNHDA and CDR2 SQIVND (reference sequence). The CDR3 totals 14 residues. The sample originates from a study of T cell changes during pregnancy in multiple sclerosis. Assay: immunoSEQ multiplex PCR; the TCRdb copy retains only in-frame clones and omits some. The sample has 35,000 to 45,000 clones, around 90% seen once. The chain recombines TRBV19 with TRBJ1-2, with unresolved D. The clonotype comes from a female donor with multiple sclerosis, enrolled in a pregnancy study. The sequencing here drew on CD4+ T cells from peripheral blood mononuclear cells, taken in the third trimester of pregnancy. Here the CDR3 DNA reads TGTGCCAGTAGTATAAGCCCCGGCGGCTATGGCTACACCTTC. Translating gives CASSISPGGYGYTF.